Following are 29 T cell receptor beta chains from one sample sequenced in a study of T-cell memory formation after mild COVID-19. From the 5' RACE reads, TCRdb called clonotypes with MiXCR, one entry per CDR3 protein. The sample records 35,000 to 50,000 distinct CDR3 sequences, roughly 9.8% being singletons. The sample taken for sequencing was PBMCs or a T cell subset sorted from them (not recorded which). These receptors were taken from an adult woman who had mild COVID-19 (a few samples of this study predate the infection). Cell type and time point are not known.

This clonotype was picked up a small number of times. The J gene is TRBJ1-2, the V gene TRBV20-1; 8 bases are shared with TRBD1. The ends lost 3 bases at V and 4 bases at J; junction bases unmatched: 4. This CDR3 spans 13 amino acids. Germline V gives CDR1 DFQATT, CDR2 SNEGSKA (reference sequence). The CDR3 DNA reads TGCAGTGCTAGCCGGACAGGGCTCTATGGCTACACCTTC. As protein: CSASRTGLYGYTF.

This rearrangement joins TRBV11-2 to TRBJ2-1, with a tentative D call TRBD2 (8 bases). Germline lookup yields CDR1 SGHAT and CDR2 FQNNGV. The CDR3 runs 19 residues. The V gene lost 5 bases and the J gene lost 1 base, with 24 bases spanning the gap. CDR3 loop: CASSRRGGAGVSSYNEQFF. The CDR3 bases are TGTGCCAGCAGCCGCAGGGGGGGAGCGGGAGTAAGTTCCTACAATGAGCAGTTCTTC.

Here the CDR3 DNA reads TGCGCCAGCAGCCAAATGGGAAACGGGAACACTGAAGCTTTCTTT. It is translated as CASSQMGNGNTEAFF. The chain employs TRBV4-3 and TRBJ1-1; no clear D. V was trimmed by 2 bases and J by 1 base, leaving 11 bases between them. The CDR3 is 15 residues long. Germline CDR1 LGHNA, CDR2 YSLEER.

The DNA of the CDR3 is TGTGCCAGCAGCACCTACCAGGACAGCCGCGGTGGAGCTTTCTTT. Translation: CASSTYQDSRGGAFF. The chain employs TRBV21-1 and TRBJ1-1; the D segment call TRBD1 is taken from the table without a DNA check. TRBV21-1 is an annotated pseudogene. This CDR3 has 15 amino acids.

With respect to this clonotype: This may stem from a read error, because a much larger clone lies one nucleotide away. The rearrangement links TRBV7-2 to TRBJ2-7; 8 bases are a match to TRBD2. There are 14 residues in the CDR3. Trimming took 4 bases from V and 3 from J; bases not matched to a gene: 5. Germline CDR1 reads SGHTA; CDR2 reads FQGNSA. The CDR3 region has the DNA TGTGCCAGCAGCTCCCATCTAGCGGGCTACGAGCAGTACTTC. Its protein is CASSSHLAGYEQYF.

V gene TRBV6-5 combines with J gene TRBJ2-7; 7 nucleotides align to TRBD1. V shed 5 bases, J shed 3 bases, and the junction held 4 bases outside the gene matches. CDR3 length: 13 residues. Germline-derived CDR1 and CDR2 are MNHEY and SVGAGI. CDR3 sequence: CASSRDRVYEQYF. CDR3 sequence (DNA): TGTGCCAGCAGTCGGGACAGAGTCTACGAGCAGTACTTC.

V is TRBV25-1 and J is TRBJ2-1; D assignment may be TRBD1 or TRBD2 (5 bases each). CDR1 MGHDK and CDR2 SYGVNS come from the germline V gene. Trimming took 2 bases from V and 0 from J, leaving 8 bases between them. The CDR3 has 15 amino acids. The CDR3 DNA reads TGTGCCAGCAGTGAAGATGGGGGCTCCTACAATGAGCAGTTCTTC. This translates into CASSEDGGSYNEQFF.

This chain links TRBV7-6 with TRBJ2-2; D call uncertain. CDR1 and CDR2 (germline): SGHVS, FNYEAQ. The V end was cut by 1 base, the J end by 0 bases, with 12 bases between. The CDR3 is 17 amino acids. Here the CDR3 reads CASSLVAIGTNTGELFF. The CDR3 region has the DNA TGTGCCAGCAGCTTAGTGGCCATAGGGACGAACACCGGGGAGCTGTTTTTT.

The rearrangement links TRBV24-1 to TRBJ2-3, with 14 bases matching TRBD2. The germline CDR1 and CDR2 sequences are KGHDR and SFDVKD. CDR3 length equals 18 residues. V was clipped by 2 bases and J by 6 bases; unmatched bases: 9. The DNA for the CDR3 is TGTGCCACCAGTGATTCCCGGGGGACTAGCGGGAGCCGGGATACGCAGTATTTT. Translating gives CATSDSRGTSGSRDTQYF.

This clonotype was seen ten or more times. In DNA form, the CDR3 reads TGTGCCAGCAGCTTTACGGGGGGGTCTACGGGTAAGGGTGAGCAGTTCTTC. Its translation: CASSFTGGSTGKGEQFF. J is TRBJ2-1 and V is TRBV7-3, with 8 nucleotides matching TRBD2. Germline V gives CDR1 SGHTA, CDR2 FQGTGA. This CDR3 spans 17 amino acids. The V and J ends lost 3 bases and 9 bases, in that order; junction bases with no gene match: 16.

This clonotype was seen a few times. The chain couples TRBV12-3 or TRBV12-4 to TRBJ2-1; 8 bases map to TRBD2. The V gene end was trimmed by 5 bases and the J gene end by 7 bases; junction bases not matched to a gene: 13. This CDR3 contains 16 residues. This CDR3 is CASSTPGGALVNEQFF. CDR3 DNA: TGTGCCAGCAGTACCCCCGGGGGGGCATTGGTAAATGAGCAGTTCTTC.

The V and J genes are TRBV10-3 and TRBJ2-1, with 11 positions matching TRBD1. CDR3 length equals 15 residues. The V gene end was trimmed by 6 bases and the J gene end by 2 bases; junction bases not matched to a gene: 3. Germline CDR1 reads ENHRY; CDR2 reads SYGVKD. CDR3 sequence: CAISGGQGAYNEQFF. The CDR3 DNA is TGTGCCATCAGCGGGGGACAGGGGGCCTACAATGAGCAGTTCTTC.

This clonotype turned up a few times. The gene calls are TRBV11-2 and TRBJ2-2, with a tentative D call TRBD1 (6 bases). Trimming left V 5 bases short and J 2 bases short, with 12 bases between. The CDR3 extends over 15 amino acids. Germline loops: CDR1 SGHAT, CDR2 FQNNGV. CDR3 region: CASSPNRANTGELFF. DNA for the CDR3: TGTGCCAGCAGCCCTAACAGGGCCAACACCGGGGAGCTGTTTTTT.

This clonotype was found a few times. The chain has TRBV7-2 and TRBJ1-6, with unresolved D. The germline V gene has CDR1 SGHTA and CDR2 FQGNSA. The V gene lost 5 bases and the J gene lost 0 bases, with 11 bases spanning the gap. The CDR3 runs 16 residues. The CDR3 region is CASSRSPSSYNSPLHF. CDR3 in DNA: TGTGCCAGCAGCCGTTCACCGAGCTCCTATAATTCACCCCTCCACTTT.

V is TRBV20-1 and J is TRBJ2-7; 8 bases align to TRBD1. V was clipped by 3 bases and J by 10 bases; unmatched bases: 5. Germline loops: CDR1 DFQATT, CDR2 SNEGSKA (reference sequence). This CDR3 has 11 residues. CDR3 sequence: CSASQGASQYF. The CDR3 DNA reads TGCAGTGCTAGTCAGGGGGCAAGTCAGTACTTC.

CDR3 in amino acids: CASSLGTVQFTDTQYF. The CDR3 DNA sequence: TGTGCCAGCAGCTTAGGAACAGTCCAATTCACAGATACGCAGTATTTT. This chain joins TRBV7-8 and TRBJ2-3; D remains ambiguous. The V gene's germline CDR1 is SGHVS and CDR2 FQNEAQ. This CDR3 contains 16 residues. V lost 1 base and J 2 bases, leaving 13 bases between the germline ends.

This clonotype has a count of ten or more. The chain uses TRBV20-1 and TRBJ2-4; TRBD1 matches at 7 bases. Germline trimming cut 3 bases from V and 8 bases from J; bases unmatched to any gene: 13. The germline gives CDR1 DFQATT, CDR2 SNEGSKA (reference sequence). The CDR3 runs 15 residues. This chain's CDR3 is CSASTLGPQGDIQYF. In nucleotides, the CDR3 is TGCAGTGCTAGCACCCTGGGACCCCAGGGGGACATTCAGTACTTC.

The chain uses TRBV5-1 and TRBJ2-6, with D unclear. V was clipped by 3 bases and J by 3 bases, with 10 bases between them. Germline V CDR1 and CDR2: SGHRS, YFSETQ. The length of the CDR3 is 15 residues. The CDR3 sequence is CASSSLPRGANVLTF. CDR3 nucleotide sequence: TGCGCCAGCAGCTCCTTACCGCGTGGGGCCAACGTCCTGACTTTC.

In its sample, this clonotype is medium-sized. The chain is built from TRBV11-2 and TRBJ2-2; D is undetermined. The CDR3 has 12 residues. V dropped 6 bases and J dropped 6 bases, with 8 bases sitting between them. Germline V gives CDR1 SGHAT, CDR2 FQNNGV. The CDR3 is CASRTLSGELFF. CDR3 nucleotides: TGTGCCAGCAGAACTTTGTCCGGGGAGCTGTTTTTT.

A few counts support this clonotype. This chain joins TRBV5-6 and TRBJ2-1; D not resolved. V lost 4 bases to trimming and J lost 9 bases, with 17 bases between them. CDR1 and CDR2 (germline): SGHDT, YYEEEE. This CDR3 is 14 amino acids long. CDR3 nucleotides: TGTGCCAGCAGCCCTACCTTTGGATATAGTGAGCAGTTCTTC. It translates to CASSPTFGYSEQFF.

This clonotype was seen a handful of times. The CDR3 spells CASSPLDNRLKEQYF. The DNA of the CDR3 is TGTGCCAGCTCACCATTAGACAATCGTCTGAAAGAGCAGTACTTC. This chain joins TRBV18 and TRBJ2-7; no clear D gene. The CDR3 sequence is 15 residues long. Trimming took off 2 bases at V and 7 bases at J, with 18 bases between the two ends. Germline V gives CDR1 KGHSH, CDR2 LQKENI.

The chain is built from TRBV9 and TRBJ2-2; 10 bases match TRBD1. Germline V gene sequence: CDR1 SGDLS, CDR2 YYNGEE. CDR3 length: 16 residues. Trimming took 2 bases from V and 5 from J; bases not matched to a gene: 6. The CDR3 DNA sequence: TGTGCCAGCAGCGTGGGGACAGGGGTGGTGACCGGGGAGCTGTTTTTT. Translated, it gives CASSVGTGVVTGELFF.

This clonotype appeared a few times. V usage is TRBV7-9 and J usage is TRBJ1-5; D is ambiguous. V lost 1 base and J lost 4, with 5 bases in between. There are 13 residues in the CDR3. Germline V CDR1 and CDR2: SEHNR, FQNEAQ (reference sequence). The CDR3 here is CASSLVGNQPQHF. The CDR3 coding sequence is TGTGCCAGCAGCTTAGTGGGGAATCAGCCCCAGCATTTT.

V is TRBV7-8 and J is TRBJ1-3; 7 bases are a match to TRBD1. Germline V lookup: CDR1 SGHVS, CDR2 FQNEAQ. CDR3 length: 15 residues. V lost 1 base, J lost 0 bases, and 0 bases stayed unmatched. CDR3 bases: TGTGCCAGCAGCTTAGGGACAGGCTCTGGAAACACCATATATTTT. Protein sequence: CASSLGTGSGNTIYF.

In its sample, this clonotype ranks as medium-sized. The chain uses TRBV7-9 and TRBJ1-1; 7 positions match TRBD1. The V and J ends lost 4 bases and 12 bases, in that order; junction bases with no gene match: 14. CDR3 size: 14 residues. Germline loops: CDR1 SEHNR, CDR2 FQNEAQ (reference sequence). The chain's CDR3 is CASSSPDRTAGTFF. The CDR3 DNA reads TGTGCCAGCAGCTCCCCGGACAGGACCGCCGGAACTTTCTTT.

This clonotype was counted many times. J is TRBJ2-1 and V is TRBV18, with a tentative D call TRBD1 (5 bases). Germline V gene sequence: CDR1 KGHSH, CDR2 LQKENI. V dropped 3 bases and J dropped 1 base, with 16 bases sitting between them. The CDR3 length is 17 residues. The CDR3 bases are TGTGCCAGCTCACCCACCTCTTCAGGGCTATCCTACAATGAGCAGTTCTTC. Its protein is CASSPTSSGLSYNEQFF.

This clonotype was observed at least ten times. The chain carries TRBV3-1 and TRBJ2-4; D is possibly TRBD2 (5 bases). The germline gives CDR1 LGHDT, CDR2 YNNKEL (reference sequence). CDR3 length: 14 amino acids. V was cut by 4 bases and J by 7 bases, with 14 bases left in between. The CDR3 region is CASSPLRAGNIQYF. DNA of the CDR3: TGTGCCAGCAGCCCGCTTCGGGCGGGTAACATTCAGTACTTC.

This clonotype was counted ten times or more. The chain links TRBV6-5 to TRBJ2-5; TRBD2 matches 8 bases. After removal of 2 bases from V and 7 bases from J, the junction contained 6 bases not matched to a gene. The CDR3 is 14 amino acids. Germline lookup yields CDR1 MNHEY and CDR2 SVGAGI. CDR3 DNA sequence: TGTGCCAGCAGTTACGGCGGGGGGCGGGTGACCCAGTACTTC. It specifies CASSYGGGRVTQYF.

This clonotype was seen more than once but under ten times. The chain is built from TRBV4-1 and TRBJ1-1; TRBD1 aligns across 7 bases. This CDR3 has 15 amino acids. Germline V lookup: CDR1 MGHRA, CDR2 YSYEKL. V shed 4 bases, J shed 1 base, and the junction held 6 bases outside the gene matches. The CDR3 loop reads CASSRPTGKNTEAFF. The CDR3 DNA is TGCGCCAGCAGCCGCCCGACAGGGAAGAACACTGAAGCTTTCTTT.